This passage covers 21 T cell receptor beta chains from one sample sequenced in a study of OX40 agonist ivuxolimab in advanced cancers. Method: immunoSEQ multiplex PCR; TCRdb's copy keeps in-frame clones and lacks some. The sample includes about 64,000 clones, approximately 88% of them seen just once. Sequenced here: CD4+ or CD8+ T cells sorted from blood, sampled in a trial of the OX40 agonist ivuxolimab. The receptors here all came from an adult with an advanced solid tumor such as melanoma, head and neck, liver or kidney cancer.

This chain uses TRBV4-3 with TRBJ1-3, with 7 nucleotides matching TRBD1. The CDR3 is made up of 19 amino acids. J gave up 1 base and V 1 base, and 13 bases lay outside the gene matches. The germline V gene has CDR1 LGHNA and CDR2 YSLEER. The CDR3 DNA reads as TGCGCCAGCAGCCAAGTTGTATTCGGTTCAGGGGGTTCTGGAAACACCATATATTTT. Amino acid sequence: CASSQVVFGSGGSGNTIYF.

The chain has TRBV5-8 and TRBJ1-5; TRBD1 agrees at 11 bases. The V segment lost 4 bases and the J segment 2 bases; nucleotides outside the gene matches: 2. CDR1 and CDR2 (germline): SGHTS, YDEGEE. This CDR3 is built from 15 residues. CDR3 bases: TGTGCCAGCAGCAGGGGACAGGGGGGCAATCAGCCCCAGCATTTT. Encoded protein: CASSRGQGGNQPQHF. Filled out from reference TRBV5-8 and TRBJ1-5, the complete variable domain reads EAGVTQSPTHLIKTRGQQATLRCSPISGHTSVYWYQQALGLGLQFLLWYDEGEERNRGNFPPRFSGRQFPNYSSELNVNALELEDSALYLCASSRGQGGNQPQHFGDGTRLSIL.

The genes are TRBV11-3 and TRBJ2-1; TRBD1 aligns across 9 bases. Trimming at V came to 3 bases and at J to 11 bases, leaving 17 bases not matched to a gene. This CDR3 comprises 17 residues. Germline CDR1 reads SGHNT; CDR2 reads YENEEA. CDR3 sequence (DNA): TGTGCCAGCAGCTTTGAAGCGTTGACAGGGGGGACCAGCCAGCAGTTCTTC. It is translated as CASSFEALTGGTSQQFF.

This rearrangement joins TRBV2 to TRBJ1-2, with D possibly TRBD1 on 5 matching bases. V gave up 8 bases and J gave up 4 bases, with 14 bases separating them. This CDR3 comprises 13 residues. Germline loops: CDR1 SNHLY, CDR2 FYNNEI. CDR3 residues: CASEMGRAYGYTF. The CDR3 DNA reads TGTGCCAGCGAAATGGGCAGGGCCTATGGCTACACCTTC.

This clone appeared a single time. The rearrangement uses TRBV13 and TRBJ2-3; 12 nucleotides line up with TRBD2. The V gene end was trimmed by 5 bases and the J gene end by 2 bases; junction bases not matched to a gene: 5. The CDR3 spans 16 residues. Per germline, CDR1 PRHDT and CDR2 FYEKMQ (reference sequence). CDR3 region: CASSAASGRATDTQYF. The DNA of the CDR3 is TGTGCCAGCAGCGCCGCTAGCGGGAGGGCCACAGATACGCAGTATTTT.

About this clone itself: A much larger clone differs from this one at a single base, so this may be a read error. The chain employs TRBV6-5 and TRBJ2-7; D may be TRBD2 (7 bases). Germline CDR1 reads MNHEY; CDR2 reads SVGAGI. The V gene lost 6 bases and the J gene lost 2 bases, with 14 bases spanning the gap. This CDR3 has 14 residues. The CDR3 DNA reads as TGTGCCAGCAGAGGGAGGGGGGGTACCTACGAGCAGTACTTC. This encodes CASRGRGGTYEQYF.

The V gene is TRBV2, the J gene TRBJ2-3, with 13 bases fitting TRBD2. Losses at the gene ends were 7 bases for V and 5 bases for J; bases not matched to a gene: 9. The CDR3 runs to 16 residues. Germline CDR1 is SNHLY and CDR2 is FYNNEI. Here the CDR3 DNA reads TGTGCCAGCACGAAAGGACTAGCGGGGGCCGAAGATACGCAGTATTTT. It yields the protein CASTKGLAGAEDTQYF.

The rearrangement uses TRBV19 and TRBJ1-1; 7 bases are shared with TRBD1. From germline, CDR1 is LNHDA and CDR2 SQIVND (reference sequence). V lost 1 base and J lost 2; bases outside the gene matches: 7. The length of the CDR3 is 16 residues. This CDR3 reads CASSIGGQLINTEAFF. CDR3 nucleotide sequence: TGTGCCAGTAGTATAGGGGGACAGCTGATTAACACTGAAGCTTTCTTT. Full variable domain (missing parts from reference TRBV19 and TRBJ1-1): DGGITQSPKYLFRKEGQNVTLSCEQNLNHDAMYWYRQDPGQGLRLIYYSQIVNDFQKGDIAEGYSVSREKKESFPLTVTSAQKNPTAFYLCASSIGGQLINTEAFFGQGTRLTVV.

The rearrangement links TRBV11-3 to TRBJ1-4; the D gene is possibly TRBD1 (6 bases). Germline CDR1 SGHNT, CDR2 YENEEA. V lost 3 bases and J lost 8, with 16 bases in between. The CDR3 covers 15 residues. The CDR3 coding sequence is TGTGCCAGCAGCTTGGAAGGGGGAGGCGTCGAAAAACTGTTTTTT. The encoded protein is CASSLEGGGVEKLFF.

The chain recombines TRBV18 with TRBJ1-1; D unresolved. V gave up 0 bases and J gave up 11 bases, with 16 bases separating them. Per germline, CDR1 KGHSH and CDR2 LQKENI. The CDR3 spans 14 residues. Here the CDR3 DNA reads TGTGCCAGCTCACCACCTCCACTTAGGGTGTGGGCTTTCTTT. This encodes CASSPPPLRVWAFF.

The genes are TRBV5-1 and TRBJ2-3, with TRBD1 matching 10 bases. This CDR3 comprises 16 residues. CDR1 is SGHRS, CDR2 YFSETQ, per germline. The V gene end was trimmed by 1 base and the J gene end by 4 bases; junction bases not matched to a gene: 6. The CDR3 region is CASSLMRQGAPDTQYF. CDR3 in DNA: TGCGCCAGCAGCTTGATGCGACAGGGGGCCCCAGATACGCAGTATTTT.

The CDR3 DNA follows: TGTGCCAGCAGTTACTCAGCAGGGGGCTTCTCTGAAGCTTTCTTT. This translates into CASSYSAGGFSEAFF. V usage is TRBV6-5 and J usage is TRBJ1-1; 8 bases map to TRBD1. The CDR3 is made up of 15 amino acids. The junction had 6 bases not matched to a gene; V was cut back by 0 bases and J by 6 bases. Germline lookup yields CDR1 MNHEY and CDR2 SVGAGI.

This sequence joins TRBV6-5 and TRBJ2-1, with D possibly being TRBD1 (5 bases). CDR1 is MNHEY, CDR2 SVGAGI, per germline. V was cut by 6 bases and J by 12 bases, with 18 bases left in between. The CDR3 is 13 residues long. The CDR3 protein is CASSLGLRGVQFF. DNA for the CDR3: TGTGCCAGCAGCCTAGGTTTAAGGGGTGTGCAGTTCTTC.

The chain links TRBV30 to TRBJ2-3; TRBD2 matches 10 bases. CDR1 and CDR2 from the germline V gene are GTSNPN and SVGIG (reference sequence). This CDR3 region has 16 residues. Trimming cost V 7 bases and J 1 base; bases outside gene matches: 11. CDR3 sequence: CASKREGGGRTDTQYF. The CDR3 DNA sequence: TGTGCCTCGAAGCGGGAGGGGGGCGGTCGCACAGATACGCAGTATTTT.

The CDR3 spells CASSPPRGWEREDEKLFF. CDR3 DNA sequence: TGCGCCAGCAGCCCGCCGCGGGGGTGGGAGCGGGAGGACGAAAAACTGTTTTTT. This chain links TRBV4-3 with TRBJ1-4, with D maybe TRBD1 (5 bases). The V end was cut by 4 bases, the J end by 8 bases, with 26 bases between. This CDR3 comprises 18 residues. Germline V gene data show CDR1 as LGHNA and CDR2 as YSLEER.

By share of the sample, this clone is medium-sized (0.01 to 0.1%). The rearrangement links TRBV6-1 to TRBJ2-7; perhaps TRBD2 as D (6 bases). Trimming removed 8 bases from V and 0 bases from J, with 14 bases in between. The germline V gene has CDR1 MNHNS and CDR2 SASEGT. CDR3 size: 14 residues. For the CDR3, the DNA is TGTGCCAGCGCAAGCGGGTCTATCTCCTACGAGCAGTACTTC. This codes for CASASGSISYEQYF.

In this sample, this clone turned up a few times. V gene TRBV19 combines with J gene TRBJ2-7; D is undetermined. V was shortened by 6 bases and J by 3 bases, with 15 bases between the two germline ends. CDR1 and CDR2 from the germline V gene are LNHDA and SQIVND (reference sequence). This CDR3 has 14 amino acids. Written as DNA, the CDR3 is TGTGCCAGTAGCAGACAACCTGGGGACTACGAGCAGTACTTC. It translates to CASSRQPGDYEQYF. Looking up the rest from reference TRBV19 and TRBJ2-7 gives the full variable domain: DGGITQSPKYLFRKEGQNVTLSCEQNLNHDAMYWYRQDPGQGLRLIYYSQIVNDFQKGDIAEGYSVSREKKESFPLTVTSAQKNPTAFYLCASSRQPGDYEQYFGPGTRLTVT.

The J gene is TRBJ2-3, the V gene TRBV7-8, with D possibly TRBD2 on 5 matching bases. CDR3 length equals 13 residues. Germline CDR1 and CDR2: SGHVS and FQNEAQ. Trimming cost V 1 base and J 14 bases, with 16 bases left between them. The CDR3 spells CASSLVSAERRYF. DNA for the CDR3: TGTGCCAGCAGCTTAGTCTCGGCCGAGCGGCGGTATTTT. Using reference TRBV7-8 and TRBJ2-3 for the parts outside the CDR3, the full variable domain is GAGVSQSPRYKVAKRGQDVALRCDPISGHVSLFWYQQALGQGPEFLTYFQNEAQLDKSGLPSDRFFAERPEGSVSTLKIQRTQQEDSAVYLCASSLVSAERRYFGPGTRLTVL.

This chain links TRBV5-1 with TRBJ1-3; a weak D match, TRBD1 (5 bases). Germline CDR1 SGHRS, CDR2 YFSETQ. The CDR3 has 15 amino acids. V was cut by 0 bases and J by 7 bases, with 14 bases left in between. CDR3 region: CASSLGGRFENTIYF. The CDR3, as DNA: TGCGCCAGCAGCTTGGGGGGCAGGTTCGAGAACACCATATATTTT.

This clone was picked up a small number of times. The chain combines TRBV23-1 with TRBJ2-5; perhaps TRBD2 as D (5 bases). TRBV23-1 is an ORF, and what it does is uncertain. This CDR3 is 15 amino acids long. The V end lost 1 base, the J end lost 7 bases, and 16 bases lay between the germline ends. In DNA form, the CDR3 reads TGCGCCAGCAGTCAATTCAAACTTAACAGCGGGACCCAGTACTTC. Translated, it gives CASSQFKLNSGTQYF.

The chain has TRBV19 and TRBJ1-5, with D hard to call. CDR1 is LNHDA and CDR2 is SQIVND in the germline V gene (reference sequence). V shed 7 bases and J shed 0 bases, with 13 bases lying between them. This CDR3 has 15 residues. The CDR3 loop is CASKSEVYSNQPQHF. The CDR3, as DNA: TGTGCCAGTAAAAGCGAGGTTTATAGCAATCAGCCCCAGCATTTT. The full variable domain, its missing parts supplied by reference TRBV19 and TRBJ1-5, is DGGITQSPKYLFRKEGQNVTLSCEQNLNHDAMYWYRQDPGQGLRLIYYSQIVNDFQKGDIAEGYSVSREKKESFPLTVTSAQKNPTAFYLCASKSEVYSNQPQHFGDGTRLSIL.